This T cell receptor beta chain was sequenced in a study of cytomegalovirus exposure and HLA in healthy donors. Primers: 60 Vbeta forward and 13 Jbeta reverse. Method: immunoSEQ multiplex PCR; TCRdb's copy keeps in-frame clones and lacks some. Seen here are more than 95,000 clones, 64% observed once, and the top ten hold roughly 3.2%. This clone turned up a few times. The V end lost 5 bases, the J end lost 4 bases, and 13 bases lay between the germline ends. There are 14 residues in the CDR3. Germline V gene lookup returns CDR1 PRHDT and CDR2 FYEKMQ (reference sequence). Material: PBMCs. This TCR was sampled from a man aged 60 to 75 in good health and CMV-seronegative. The chain joins TRBV13 to TRBJ2-3, with a weak D call TRBD2 (5 bases). CDR3 sequence reads: CASSTVLRADTQYF. CDR3 coding DNA: TGTGCCAGCAGCACAGTACTGAGGGCAGATACGCAGTATTTT.